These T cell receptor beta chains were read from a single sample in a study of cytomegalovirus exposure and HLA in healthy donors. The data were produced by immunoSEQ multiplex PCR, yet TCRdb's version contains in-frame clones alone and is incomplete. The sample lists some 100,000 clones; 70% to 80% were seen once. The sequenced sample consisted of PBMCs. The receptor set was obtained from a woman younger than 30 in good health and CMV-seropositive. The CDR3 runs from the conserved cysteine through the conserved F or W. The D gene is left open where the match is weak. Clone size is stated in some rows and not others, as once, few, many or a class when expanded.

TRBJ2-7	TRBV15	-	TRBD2	TGTGCCACCAGCATAAATTTAGCGGGATCCTACGAGCAGTACTTC	CATSINLAGSYEQYF
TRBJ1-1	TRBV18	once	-	TGTGCCAGCTCACCCACCCCGACAGGGAACACTGAAGCTTTCTTT	CASSPTPTGNTEAFF
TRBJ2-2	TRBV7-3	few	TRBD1	TGTGCCAGCAGCCGACAGGGGCCGAACACCGGGGAGCTGTTTTTT	CASSRQGPNTGELFF
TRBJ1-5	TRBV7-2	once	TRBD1	TGTGCCAGCAGCTTATATATGGGGGACAGGGGTAGTCAGCCCCAGCATTTT	CASSLYMGDRGSQPQHF
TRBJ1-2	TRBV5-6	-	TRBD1	TGTGCCAGCAGGATGCCGGGACAGCAATATGGCTACACCTTC	CASRMPGQQYGYTF
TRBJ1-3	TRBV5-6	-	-	TGTGCCAGCAGCTCCCCCACAGGGCTCGGAAACACCATATATTTT	CASSSPTGLGNTIYF
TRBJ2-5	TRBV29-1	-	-	TGCAGCGTTGAAGATCGAGAGACCCAGTACTTC	CSVEDRETQYF
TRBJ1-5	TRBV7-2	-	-	TGTGCCAGCAGCCCCGATGTGACAGTAGGACAGCCCCAGCATTTT	CASSPDVTVGQPQHF
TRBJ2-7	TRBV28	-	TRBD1	TGTGCCAGCAGTACACAACAGGGGGCTTACGAGCAGTACTTC	CASSTQQGAYEQYF
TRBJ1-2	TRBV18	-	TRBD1	TGTGCCAGCTCACCAAACAGACAGGGCCGTGGCTACACCTTC	CASSPNRQGRGYTF
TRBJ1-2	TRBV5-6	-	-	TGTGCCAGCAGCATACAGGGCAACTATGGCTACACCTTC	CASSIQGNYGYTF
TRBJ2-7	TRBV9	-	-	TGTGCCAGCAGCGTAGTAGGTGGGGCGGGAGAGCAGTACTTC	CASSVVGGAGEQYF
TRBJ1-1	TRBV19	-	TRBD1	TGTGCCAGTAGTCCGTTTCCGGGACAGACGAACACTGAAGCTTTCTTT	CASSPFPGQTNTEAFF